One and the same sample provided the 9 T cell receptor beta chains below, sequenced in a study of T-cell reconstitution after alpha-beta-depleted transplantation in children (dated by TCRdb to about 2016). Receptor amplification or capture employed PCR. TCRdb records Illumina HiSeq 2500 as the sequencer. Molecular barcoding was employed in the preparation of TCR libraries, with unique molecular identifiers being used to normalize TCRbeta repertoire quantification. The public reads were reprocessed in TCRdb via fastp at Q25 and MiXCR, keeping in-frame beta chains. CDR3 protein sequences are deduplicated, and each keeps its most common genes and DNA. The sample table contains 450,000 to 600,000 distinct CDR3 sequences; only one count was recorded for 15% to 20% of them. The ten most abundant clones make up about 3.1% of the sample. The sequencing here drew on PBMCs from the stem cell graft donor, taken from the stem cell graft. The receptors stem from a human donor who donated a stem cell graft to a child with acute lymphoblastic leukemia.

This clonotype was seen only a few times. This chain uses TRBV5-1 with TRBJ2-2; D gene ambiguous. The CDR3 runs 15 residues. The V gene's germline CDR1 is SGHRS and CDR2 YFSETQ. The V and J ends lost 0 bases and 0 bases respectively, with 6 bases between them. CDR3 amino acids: CASSLVPSNTGELFF. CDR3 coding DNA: TGCGCCAGCAGCTTGGTACCATCGAACACCGGGGAGCTGTTTTTT.

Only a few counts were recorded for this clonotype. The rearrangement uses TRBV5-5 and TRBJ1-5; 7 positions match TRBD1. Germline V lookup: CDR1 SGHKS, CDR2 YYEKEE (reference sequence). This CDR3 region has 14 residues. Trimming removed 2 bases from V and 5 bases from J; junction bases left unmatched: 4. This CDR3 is CASSLTGDYQPQHF. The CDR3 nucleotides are TGTGCCAGCAGCTTAACAGGGGATTATCAGCCCCAGCATTTT.

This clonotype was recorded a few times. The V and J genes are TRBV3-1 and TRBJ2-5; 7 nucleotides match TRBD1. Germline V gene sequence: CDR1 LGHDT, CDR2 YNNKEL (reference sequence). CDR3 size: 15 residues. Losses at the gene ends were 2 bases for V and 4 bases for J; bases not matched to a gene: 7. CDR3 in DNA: TGTGCCAGCAGCCAACCCCAGGACAGGCCAGAGACCCAGTACTTC. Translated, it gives CASSQPQDRPETQYF.

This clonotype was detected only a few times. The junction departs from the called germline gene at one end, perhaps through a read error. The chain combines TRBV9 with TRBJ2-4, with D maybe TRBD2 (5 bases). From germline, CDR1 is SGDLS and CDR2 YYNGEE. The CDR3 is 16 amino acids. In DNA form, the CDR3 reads TGTGCCAGCAGCGGCCCCGATTTGGGAGCCCAAAACATTCAGTACTTC. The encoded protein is CASSGPDLGAQNIQYF.

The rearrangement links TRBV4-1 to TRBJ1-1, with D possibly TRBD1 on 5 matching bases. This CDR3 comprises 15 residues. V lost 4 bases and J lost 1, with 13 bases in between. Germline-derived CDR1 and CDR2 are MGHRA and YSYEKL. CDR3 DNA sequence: TGCGCCAGCAGCCGAGAACCAACAGGGAACACTGAAGCTTTCTTT. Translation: CASSREPTGNTEAFF.

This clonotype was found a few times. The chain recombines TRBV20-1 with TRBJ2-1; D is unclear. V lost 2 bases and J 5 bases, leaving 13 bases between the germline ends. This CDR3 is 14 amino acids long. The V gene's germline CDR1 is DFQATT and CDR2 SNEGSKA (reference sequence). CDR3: CSARSLDGNNEQFF. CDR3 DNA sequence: TGCAGTGCTAGATCCCTAGACGGCAACAATGAGCAGTTCTTC.

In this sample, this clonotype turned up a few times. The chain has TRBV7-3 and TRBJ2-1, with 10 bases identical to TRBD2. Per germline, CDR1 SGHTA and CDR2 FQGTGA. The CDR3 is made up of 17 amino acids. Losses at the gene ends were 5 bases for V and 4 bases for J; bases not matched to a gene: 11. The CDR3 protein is CASSLAGGTSAYNEQFF. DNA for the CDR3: TGTGCCAGCAGCCTAGCAGGCGGGACTAGCGCTTACAATGAGCAGTTCTTC.

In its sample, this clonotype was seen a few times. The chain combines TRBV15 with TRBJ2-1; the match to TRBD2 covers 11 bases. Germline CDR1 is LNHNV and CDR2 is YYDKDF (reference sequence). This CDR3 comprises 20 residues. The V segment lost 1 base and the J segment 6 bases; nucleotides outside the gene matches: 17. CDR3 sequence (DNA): TGTGCCACCAGCAGAGTAAAATTTGGTGGTAGCGGGAGGGCTGGCAATGAGCAGTTCTTC. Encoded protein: CATSRVKFGGSGRAGNEQFF.

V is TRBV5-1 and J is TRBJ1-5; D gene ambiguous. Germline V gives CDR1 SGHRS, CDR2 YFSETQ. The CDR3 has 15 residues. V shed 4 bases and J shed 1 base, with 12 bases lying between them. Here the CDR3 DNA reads TGCGCCAGCAGCCCTAATTTTGGGAGCAATCAGCCCCAGCATTTT. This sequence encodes CASSPNFGSNQPQHF.